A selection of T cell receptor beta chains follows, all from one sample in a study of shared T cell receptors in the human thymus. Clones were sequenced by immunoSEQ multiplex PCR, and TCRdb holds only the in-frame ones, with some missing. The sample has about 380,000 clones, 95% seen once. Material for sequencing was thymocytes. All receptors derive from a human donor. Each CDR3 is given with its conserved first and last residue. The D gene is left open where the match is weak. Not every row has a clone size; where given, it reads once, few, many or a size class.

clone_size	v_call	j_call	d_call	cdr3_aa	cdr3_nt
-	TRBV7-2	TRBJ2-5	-	CASSPLQAEQETQYF	TGTGCCAGCAGCCCGCTTCAGGCCGAACAAGAGACCCAGTACTTC
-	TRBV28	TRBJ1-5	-	CASSRFGGNQPQHF	TGTGCCAGCAGTCGGTTCGGGGGCAATCAGCCCCAGCATTTT
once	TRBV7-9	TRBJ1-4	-	CASSSPNGIKGDKLFF	TGTGCCAGCAGCTCCCCCAATGGGATCAAGGGTGACAAACTGTTTTTT
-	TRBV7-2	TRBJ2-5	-	CASSSWALQETQYF	TGTGCCAGCAGCTCTTGGGCGCTCCAAGAGACCCAGTACTTC
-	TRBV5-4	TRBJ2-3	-	CASSPLVEARPDTQYF	TGTGCCAGCAGCCCCCTTGTGGAGGCACGGCCAGATACGCAGTATTTT
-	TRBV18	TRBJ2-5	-	CASSGLEGTPTLQETQYF	TGTGCCAGCTCGGGGTTGGAAGGGACACCCACTCTGCAAGAGACCCAGTACTTC
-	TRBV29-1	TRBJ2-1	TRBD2	CSVEVWVAGENEQFF	TGCAGCGTTGAGGTGTGGGTAGCGGGAGAAAATGAGCAGTTCTTC
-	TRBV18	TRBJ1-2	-	CASSPNRVGCYTF	TGTGCCAGCTCACCAAACAGGGTAGGGTGCTACACCTTC
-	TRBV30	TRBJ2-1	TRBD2	CAWSVNPRLAYYNEQFF	TGTGCCTGGAGTGTAAACCCTCGACTAGCTTACTACAATGAGCAGTTCTTC
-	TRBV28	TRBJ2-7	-	CASRFRDGGREQYF	TGTGCCAGCAGGTTCCGGGACGGTGGACGGGAGCAGTACTTC
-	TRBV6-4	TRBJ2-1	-	CASSVVPTVLQNGSYNEQFF	TGTGCCAGCAGTGTAGTTCCGACAGTCCTACAGAACGGCTCCTACAATGAGCAGTTCTTC
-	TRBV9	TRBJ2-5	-	CASSSGQQETQYF	TGTGCCAGCAGCTCTGGACAGCAAGAGACCCAGTACTTC
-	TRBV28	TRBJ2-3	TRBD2	CASSSGTSGRKSTDTQYF	TGTGCCAGCAGTTCCGGGACTAGCGGGAGGAAGAGCACAGATACGCAGTATTTT
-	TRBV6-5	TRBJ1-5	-	CASSRGTRQPQHF	TGTGCCAGCAGTAGGGGTACTCGGCAGCCCCAGCATTTT
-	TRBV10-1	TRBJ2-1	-	CASSEFGRGHPTYNEQFF	TGCGCCAGCAGTGAGTTTGGCAGGGGCCACCCTACCTACAATGAGCAGTTCTTC
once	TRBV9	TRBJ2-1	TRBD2	CASSPYVAGAYNEQFF	TGTGCCAGCAGCCCCTACGTAGCGGGAGCGTACAATGAGCAGTTCTTC
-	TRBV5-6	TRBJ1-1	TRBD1	CASSLYGTGDTEAFF	TGTGCCAGCAGCTTGTATGGGACAGGGGACACTGAAGCTTTCTTT
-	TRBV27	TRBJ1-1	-	CASSIRPTNTEAFF	TGTGCCAGCAGTATCCGACCGACTAACACTGAAGCTTTCTTT
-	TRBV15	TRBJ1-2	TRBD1	CATSRRDRGLGYGYTF	TGTGCCACCAGCAGACGTGACAGGGGGCTTGGGTATGGCTACACCTTC
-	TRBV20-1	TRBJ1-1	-	CSATEAFF	TGCAGTGCCACGGAAGCTTTCTTT
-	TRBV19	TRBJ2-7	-	CASSITGHPRYEQYF	TGTGCCAGTAGTATTACGGGACACCCAAGGTACGAGCAGTACTTC
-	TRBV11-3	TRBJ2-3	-	CASGKGVTDTQYF	TGTGCCAGCGGAAAGGGGGTTACAGATACGCAGTATTTT
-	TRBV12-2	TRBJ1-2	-	CASRPCPDRGYGYTF	TGTGCAAGTCGCCCCTGCCCTGATCGGGGCTATGGCTACACCTTC
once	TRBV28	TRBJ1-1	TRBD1	CASSPPGQGAREAFF	TGTGCCAGCAGCCCACCGGGACAGGGGGCAAGGGAAGCTTTCTTT
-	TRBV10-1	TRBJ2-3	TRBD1	CASSESSGTGPPDTQYF	TGCGCCAGCAGTGAGTCTAGTGGGACAGGTCCCCCAGATACGCAGTATTTT
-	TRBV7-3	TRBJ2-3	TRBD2	CASSPMGLAGGDTQYF	TGTGCCAGCAGCCCCATGGGGCTAGCGGGAGGCGATACGCAGTATTTT
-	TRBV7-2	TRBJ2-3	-	CASTVSRGRDTQYF	TGTGCCAGCACCGTTTCACGGGGGAGAGATACGCAGTATTTT
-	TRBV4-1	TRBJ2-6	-	CASSQGRGAPWSGANVLTF	TGCGCCAGCAGCCAAGGTAGGGGGGCGCCCTGGTCTGGGGCCAACGTCCTGACTTTC
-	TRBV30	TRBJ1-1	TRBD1	CAWKHRGRRNTEAFF	TGTGCCTGGAAACACAGGGGGCGAAGGAACACTGAAGCTTTCTTT
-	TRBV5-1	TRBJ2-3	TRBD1	CASEDRDTDTQYF	TGCGCCAGCGAGGACAGGGACACAGATACGCAGTATTTT
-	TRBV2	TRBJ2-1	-	CASSHSERGNNEQFF	TGTGCCAGCAGTCATAGCGAGAGGGGGAACAATGAGCAGTTCTTC
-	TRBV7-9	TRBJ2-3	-	CASTVPPRTELFTDTQYF	TGTGCCAGCACCGTGCCCCCCCGGACAGAGCTTTTCACAGATACGCAGTATTTT
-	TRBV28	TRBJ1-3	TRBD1	CASSSGQGVERLSGNTIYF	TGTGCCAGCAGTTCGGGACAGGGTGTGGAGAGGCTCTCTGGAAACACCATATATTTT
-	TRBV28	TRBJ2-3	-	CASSSRGSKNSGDTQYF	TGTGCCAGCAGTAGTAGGGGCAGTAAGAACTCAGGAGATACGCAGTATTTT
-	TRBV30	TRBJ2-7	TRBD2	CAWGGGGYEQYF	TGTGCCTGGGGCGGGGGGGGCTACGAGCAGTACTTC
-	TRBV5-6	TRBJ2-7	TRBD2	CAVSWAGGLYEQYF	TGTGCCGTGTCCTGGGCGGGAGGTCTCTACGAGCAGTACTTC
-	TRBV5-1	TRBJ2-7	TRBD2	CASSLTSGSHEQYF	TGCGCCAGCAGCTTGACCAGCGGGAGTCACGAGCAGTACTTC
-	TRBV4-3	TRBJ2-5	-	CASSQSRTGGGETQYF	TGCGCCAGCAGCCAATCTCGCACGGGGGGCGGTGAGACCCAGTACTTC
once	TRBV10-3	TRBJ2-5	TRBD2	CAISPGPFGTSGSQETQYF	TGTGCCATCAGTCCCGGCCCCTTTGGGACTAGCGGATCCCAAGAGACCCAGTACTTC
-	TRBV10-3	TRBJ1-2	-	CAISESRGIDYGYTF	TGTGCCATCAGTGAGTCCCGGGGGATTGACTATGGCTACACCTTC
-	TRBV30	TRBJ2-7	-	CAWKGGYYEQYF	TGTGCCTGGAAAGGTGGGTACTACGAGCAGTACTTC
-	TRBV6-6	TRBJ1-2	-	CASSYSSKARNYGYTF	TGTGCCAGCAGTTACTCGAGTAAGGCCAGGAACTATGGCTACACCTTC
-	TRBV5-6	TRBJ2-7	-	CASSLVPFYEQYF	TGTGCCAGCAGCTTGGTCCCTTTTTACGAGCAGTACTTC